A single sample gave rise to the 21 T cell receptor beta chains below, sequenced in a study of PD-L1 blockade in urothelial cancer. Assay used: immunoSEQ multiplex PCR; TCRdb lists only in-frame clones, some missing. The sample holds 40,000 to 45,000 clones, approximately 84% seen once. Documented time point: peripheral blood 6 weeks after treatment start. Sequencing was performed on PBMCs, taken around atezolizumab (anti-PD-L1) treatment. These receptors all come from an older man with urothelial cancer.

J is TRBJ2-1 and V is TRBV30; 14 bases are a match to TRBD2. Germline V gene sequence: CDR1 GTSNPN, CDR2 SVGIG (reference sequence). This CDR3 is built from 19 residues. Trimming removed 3 bases from V and 0 bases from J; junction bases left unmatched: 10. CDR3 sequence: CAWSQGLAGDPISYNEQFF. In nucleotides, the CDR3 is TGTGCCTGGAGCCAGGGACTAGCGGGAGACCCAATCTCCTACAATGAGCAGTTCTTC.

This clone appeared a few times. This chain uses TRBV4-1 with TRBJ2-1, with 7 bases aligning to TRBD2. Germline V gene data show CDR1 as MGHRA and CDR2 as YSYEKL. Losses at the gene ends were 4 bases for V and 0 bases for J; bases not matched to a gene: 6. This CDR3 is 16 amino acids long. This CDR3 is CASSRLAGSSYNEQFF. CDR3 nucleotide sequence: TGCGCCAGCAGCCGGTTAGCGGGTAGCTCCTACAATGAGCAGTTCTTC.

The chain employs TRBV18 and TRBJ2-1; D may be TRBD2 (6 bases). V gave up 8 bases and J gave up 5 bases, with 13 bases separating them. CDR3 length equals 13 residues. CDR1 and CDR2 (germline): KGHSH, LQKENI. The CDR3 region is CASLGTADNEQFF. In nucleotides, the CDR3 is TGTGCCAGCCTCGGGACTGCCGACAATGAGCAGTTCTTC.

This chain joins TRBV6-5 and TRBJ2-7; 7 nucleotides match TRBD1. V was pared by 2 bases and J by 1 base, with 5 bases of the junction left unmatched. The CDR3 length is 15 residues. Germline CDR1 MNHEY, CDR2 SVGAGI. DNA of the CDR3: TGTGCCAGCAGTTACGGGACAGAACAATCCTACGAGCAGTACTTC. It yields the protein CASSYGTEQSYEQYF.

The J gene is TRBJ1-5, the V gene TRBV4-1; tentatively, D is TRBD1 (5 bases). Looked up from germline, CDR1 is MGHRA and CDR2 is YSYEKL. The CDR3 has 16 residues. The V and J ends lost 0 bases and 7 bases respectively, with 16 bases between them. CDR3 loop: CASSQDLVRAGQPQHF. The CDR3, as DNA: TGCGCCAGCAGCCAAGATCTTGTCAGGGCCGGACAGCCCCAGCATTTT.

This rearrangement joins TRBV11-2 to TRBJ2-1, with D perhaps matching TRBD1 (6 bases). Germline lookup yields CDR1 SGHAT and CDR2 FQNNGV. The V and J ends lost 0 bases and 2 bases respectively, with 14 bases between them. The CDR3 spans 17 residues. The CDR3 DNA reads as TGTGCCAGCAGCTTAGACGGGGTAGGACAGACCTACAATGAGCAGTTCTTC. It specifies CASSLDGVGQTYNEQFF. The entire variable domain, with the rest obtained from reference TRBV11-2 and TRBJ2-1, is as follows: EAGVAQSPRYKIIEKRQSVAFWCNPISGHATLYWYQQILGQGPKLLIQFQNNGVVDDSQLPKDRFSAERLKGVDSTLKIQPAKLEDSAVYLCASSLDGVGQTYNEQFFGPGTRLTVL.

CDR3 nucleotides: TGTGCCTGGAGTGCGGGGGGGGAGACCCAGTACTTC. It translates to CAWSAGGETQYF. The chain employs TRBV30 and TRBJ2-5, with TRBD2 identical over 8 bases. The CDR3 sequence is 12 residues long. The V gene end was trimmed by 1 base and the J gene end by 5 bases; junction bases not matched to a gene: 0. CDR1 GTSNPN and CDR2 SVGIG come from the germline V gene (reference sequence).

V gene TRBV5-1 combines with J gene TRBJ2-7; TRBD1 matches at 7 bases. The CDR3 sequence is 14 residues long. CDR1 and CDR2 (germline): SGHRS, YFSETQ. V shed 5 bases and J 0 bases; nucleotides not matched to a gene: 5. CDR3 in amino acids: CASRERQGSYEQYF. The CDR3 DNA is TGCGCCAGCAGGGAACGACAGGGCTCCTACGAGCAGTACTTC.

The chain links TRBV30 to TRBJ2-1; 10 nucleotides agree with TRBD2. V trimming: 0 bases; J trimming: 1 base; junction bases outside the gene matches: 3. Germline V gene data show CDR1 as GTSNPN and CDR2 as SVGIG (reference sequence). This CDR3 comprises 16 residues. CDR3 DNA sequence: TGTGCCTGGAGTGTACGGACTAGCGGATCCTACAATGAGCAGTTCTTC. Translated, it gives CAWSVRTSGSYNEQFF.

This sequence joins TRBV5-1 and TRBJ1-2; D may be TRBD1 (6 bases). This CDR3 is 14 amino acids long. Trimming left V 0 bases short and J 2 bases short, with 8 bases between. Germline V CDR1 and CDR2: SGHRS, YFSETQ. CDR3 in DNA: TGCGCCAGCAGCTTGGATGGGGGCAACTATGGCTACACCTTC. Its protein product is CASSLDGGNYGYTF.

The chain carries TRBV29-1 and TRBJ2-3; D is unresolved. V shed 4 bases and J shed 0 bases, with 5 bases lying between them. This CDR3 spans 12 amino acids. CDR1 is SQVTM, CDR2 ANQGSEA, per germline. The CDR3 DNA is TGCAGCGTTGTCTCTAGCACAGATACGCAGTATTTT. Encoded protein: CSVVSSTDTQYF.

The J gene is TRBJ1-2, the V gene TRBV4-1; D possibly corresponds to TRBD1 (6 bases). This CDR3 region has 14 residues. Germline loops: CDR1 MGHRA, CDR2 YSYEKL. Trimming took off 2 bases at V and 4 bases at J, with 11 bases between the two ends. CDR3 in DNA: TGCGCCAGCAGCCAACAACAGGGTAGCTATGGCTACACCTTC. This codes for CASSQQQGSYGYTF.

Only a few counts were recorded for this clone. The rearrangement links TRBV27 to TRBJ2-3, with D possibly matching TRBD1 (6 bases). The germline gives CDR1 MNHEY, CDR2 SMNVEV (reference sequence). V dropped 5 bases and J dropped 6 bases, with 12 bases sitting between them. The CDR3 consists of 13 residues. CDR3 residues: CASSLGASDTQYF. DNA for the CDR3: TGTGCCAGCAGTCTGGGGGCTAGCGATACGCAGTATTTT.

This chain uses TRBV6-5 with TRBJ1-2; possible D gene TRBD1, 5 bases. Looked up from germline, CDR1 is MNHEY and CDR2 is SVGAGI. This CDR3 is 13 amino acids long. Trimming cost V 6 bases and J 4 bases, with 12 bases left between them. Written as DNA, the CDR3 is TGTGCCAGCAGGCGACAGCCTTTCTATGGCTACACCTTC. Its protein product is CASRRQPFYGYTF.

This chain connects TRBV30 to TRBJ1-4, with D possibly TRBD1 on 6 matching bases. V lost 3 bases and J lost 5, with 22 bases in between. The CDR3 length is 17 residues. Germline CDR1 reads GTSNPN; CDR2 reads SVGIG (reference sequence). CDR3 in amino acids: CAWSDLRGGAGNEKLFF. The CDR3 nucleotides are TGTGCCTGGAGCGATCTTAGGGGGGGCGCGGGGAATGAAAAACTGTTTTTT.

This clone was picked up a small number of times. V gene TRBV28 combines with J gene TRBJ2-1; 9 positions match TRBD2. Germline-derived CDR1 and CDR2 are MDHEN and SYDVKM. The CDR3 contains 14 residues. The ends lost 5 bases at V and 8 bases at J; junction bases unmatched: 7. In DNA form, the CDR3 reads TGTGCCAGCAGTATCGGGACTAGCTGGGATGAGCAGTTCTTC. Translated: CASSIGTSWDEQFF.

This clone came up once. J is TRBJ2-6 and V is TRBV19; 8 bases are a match to TRBD1. Trimming took 9 bases from V and 0 from J; bases not matched to a gene: 7. Germline V gives CDR1 LNHDA, CDR2 SQIVND (reference sequence). CDR3 size: 16 residues. The CDR3 region has the DNA TGTGCCAGCGAGGGACAGGTCTACTCTGGGGCCAACGTCCTGACTTTC. It yields the protein CASEGQVYSGANVLTF.

The chain carries TRBV9 and TRBJ2-1; TRBD2 aligns across 14 bases. Germline V lookup: CDR1 SGDLS, CDR2 YYNGEE. The CDR3 is 18 residues long. V was clipped by 4 bases and J by 6 bases; unmatched bases: 12. The CDR3 DNA sequence: TGTGCCAGCAGCACAGTCAAGGGGGGACTAGCGGGAGTCAATGAGCAGTTCTTC. Protein sequence: CASSTVKGGLAGVNEQFF.

The rearrangement links TRBV2 to TRBJ1-3; D uncertain. Germline CDR1 reads SNHLY; CDR2 reads FYNNEI. The CDR3 totals 18 residues. Between the trimmed V and J ends, which lost 2 bases and 0 bases, there was a span of 17 bases. This chain's CDR3 is CASSELSSPGFSGNTIYF. The CDR3 DNA follows: TGTGCCAGCAGTGAACTCTCATCACCCGGGTTCTCTGGAAACACCATATATTTT.

V gene TRBV30 combines with J gene TRBJ1-4, with D tentatively TRBD1 (6 bases). Germline-derived CDR1 and CDR2 are GTSNPN and SVGIG (reference sequence). V gave up 2 bases and J gave up 2 bases, with 6 bases separating them. The CDR3 consists of 13 residues. In DNA, the CDR3 is TGTGCCTGGAGTACAGGGACTAATGAAAAACTGTTTTTT. This encodes CAWSTGTNEKLFF.

The rearrangement joins TRBV14 to TRBJ1-2; unclear D gene. Trimming shortened V by 0 bases and J by 8 bases, and 19 bases separated the two germline ends. The germline gives CDR1 SGHDN, CDR2 FVKESK. This CDR3 spans 16 amino acids. CDR3 sequence: CASSQEIVGLPRGYTF. The CDR3 bases are TGTGCCAGCAGCCAAGAGATCGTAGGACTTCCGAGGGGCTACACCTTC.